The clone carrying this T cell receptor (beta chain) has just one count. As handled by the study authors: Amplification with reference gene primers provided the estimates of nucleated cell counts. Generated by immunoSEQ multiplex PCR, the TCRdb table keeps only in-frame clones and is missing some. The V and J calls and clone size were taken over from that table, and D and trimming were inferred from the DNA. The table lists hundreds of thousands of clones, almost 90% of them singletons. This entry is derived from a study of blood T cell repertoires in COVID-19. Study-level background: Both acute and convalescent COVID-19 samples were obtained from the United States, Italy and Spain. The analysed material was cDNA or gDNA that came from T cells, B-cell-depleted T cells, or PBMCs.

CDR3 length: 15 residues. Per germline, CDR1 MDHEN and CDR2 SYDVKM. With 4 bases removed from V and 1 base from J, the gap between germline ends came to 13 bases. The specimen sequenced was peripheral blood. The rearrangement joins TRBV28 to TRBJ1-1; D might be TRBD1 (5 bases). The receptor was derived from a woman aged 70-85 years with COVID-19, enrolled during active disease. In DNA, the CDR3 is TGTGCCAGCAGTTCCCCGGGACTCAAGAACACTGAAGCTTTCTTT. Translation: CASSSPGLKNTEAFF. Using reference TRBV28 and TRBJ1-1 for the parts outside the CDR3, the full variable domain is DVKVTQSSRYLVKRTGEKVFLECVQDMDHENMFWYRQDPGLGLRLIYFSYDVKMKEKGDIPEGYSVSREKKERFSLILESASTNQTSMYLCASSSPGLKNTEAFFGQGTRLTVV.